This passage covers 16 T cell receptor beta chains from one sample sequenced in a study of cytomegalovirus exposure and HLA in healthy donors. PCR involved 60 Vbeta and 13 Jbeta primers. Profiling relied on immunoSEQ multiplex PCR, and the TCRdb table lists in-frame clones only, not all of them. The sample shows about 200,000 clones, over 65% of them seen only once. The sample consisted of PBMCs. The receptors were sampled from a woman aged 25 to 39 in good health and CMV-seronegative.

The rearrangement uses TRBV2 and TRBJ1-1; D not resolved. Per the germline V gene, CDR1 is SNHLY and CDR2 is FYNNEI. Trimming removed 8 bases at V and 3 bases at J, with 13 bases between. CDR3 length: 13 residues. The CDR3: CASGRRWDTEAFF. The CDR3 bases are TGTGCCAGCGGAAGGAGGTGGGACACTGAAGCTTTCTTT.

This clone has a single count. J is TRBJ2-7 and V is TRBV18; TRBD1 matches at 9 bases. The germline V gene has CDR1 KGHSH and CDR2 LQKENI. The CDR3 totals 15 residues. V trimming: 8 bases; J trimming: 4 bases; junction bases outside the gene matches: 12. This chain's CDR3 is CASAKQGAVVYEQYF. CDR3 DNA sequence: TGTGCCAGCGCCAAACAGGGGGCCGTAGTTTACGAGCAGTACTTC.

V and J are TRBV7-6 and TRBJ2-3, with D possibly being TRBD1 (6 bases). This CDR3 spans 15 amino acids. CDR1 SGHVS and CDR2 FNYEAQ come from the germline V gene. V lost 5 bases and J lost 4, with 16 bases in between. CDR3: CASSNRTDNADTQYF. The CDR3 DNA sequence: TGTGCCAGCAGCAATCGGACAGACAACGCAGATACGCAGTATTTT.

This chain connects TRBV7-9 to TRBJ2-1, with 7 bases lining up with TRBD2. CDR1 and CDR2 from the germline V gene are SEHNR and FQNEAQ (reference sequence). The ends lost 2 bases at V and 10 bases at J; junction bases unmatched: 5. The CDR3 length is 13 residues. CDR3 sequence: CASSLTAGVEQFF. In DNA, the CDR3 is TGTGCCAGCAGCTTAACGGCGGGAGTGGAGCAGTTCTTC.

This clone was seen more than once but under ten times. The chain employs TRBV27 and TRBJ1-5; a weak D match, TRBD1 (5 bases). In germline, CDR1 is MNHEY, CDR2 SMNVEV (reference sequence). CDR3 length: 15 residues. The V end was cut by 2 bases, the J end by 6 bases, with 14 bases between. The CDR3 DNA reads TGTGCCAGCAGTTTACTTGGGGGGTTGGGTCAGCCCCAGCATTTT. Its translation: CASSLLGGLGQPQHF.

This clone was counted a single time. This rearrangement joins TRBV9 to TRBJ1-2; D unclear. CDR1 is SGDLS and CDR2 is YYNGEE in the germline V gene. The CDR3 extends over 15 amino acids. V was trimmed by 3 bases and J by 3 bases, leaving 15 bases between them. In DNA form, the CDR3 reads TGTGCCAGCAGCGGAGGTCTGGCCGCGTACTATGGCTACACCTTC. This codes for CASSGGLAAYYGYTF.

The chain recombines TRBV7-3 with TRBJ2-2, with TRBD1 matching over 7 bases. The CDR3 sequence is 12 residues long. J gave up 6 bases and V 6 bases, and 1 base lay outside the gene matches. In germline, CDR1 is SGHTA, CDR2 FQGTGA. The CDR3 DNA sequence: TGTGCCAGCAGTGACAGGGCCGGGGAGCTGTTTTTT. Its protein product is CASSDRAGELFF.

CDR3 amino acids: CASSPSGRALNEQFF. DNA for the CDR3: TGTGCCAGCAGCCCGAGCGGGAGGGCCCTAAATGAGCAGTTCTTC. This chain joins TRBV7-2 and TRBJ2-1; 10 bases fit TRBD2. CDR1 is SGHTA and CDR2 is FQGNSA in the germline V gene. There are 15 residues in the CDR3. J lost 7 bases, V lost 5 bases, and 8 bases had no gene match.

The chain links TRBV28 to TRBJ2-1; 12 positions match TRBD2. This CDR3 has 17 residues. Per germline, CDR1 MDHEN and CDR2 SYDVKM. V was pared by 4 bases and J by 8 bases, with 12 bases of the junction left unmatched. CDR3 sequence: CASSSSRLAGVVDEQFF. CDR3 in DNA: TGTGCCAGCAGTTCCAGCCGACTAGCGGGAGTGGTCGATGAGCAGTTCTTC.

The genes are TRBV2 and TRBJ1-1, with a weak D call TRBD1 (6 bases). In germline, CDR1 is SNHLY, CDR2 FYNNEI. The CDR3 runs 17 residues. Trimming cost V 6 bases and J 1 base, with 21 bases left between them. CDR3 region: CASRLGRGARTNTEAFF. The CDR3 DNA sequence: TGTGCCAGCAGGCTAGGGCGGGGGGCGCGCACGAACACTGAAGCTTTCTTT.

A few counts support this clone. The chain combines TRBV4-2 with TRBJ1-1; D gene uncertain. V was clipped by 0 bases and J by 11 bases, with 19 bases between them. CDR3 size: 15 residues. Germline V gene data show CDR1 as LGHNA and CDR2 as YNFKEQ. CDR3 sequence: CASSQDLSGWQRAFF. CDR3 nucleotide sequence: TGTGCCAGCAGCCAAGATCTCTCTGGGTGGCAGCGGGCTTTCTTT.

The table lists this clone with a count of one. Compared with germline, one end of the junction differs, possibly owing to a read error. The chain is built from TRBV6-1 and TRBJ2-3, with D tentatively TRBD1 (6 bases). This CDR3 contains 14 residues. Germline V gene data show CDR1 as MNHNS and CDR2 as SASEGT. The CDR3 DNA reads TGTGCCAGCAGTGCCCCACATCGGACAGATACACAGTATTTT. It yields the protein CASSAPHRTDTQYF.

The chain couples TRBV5-1 to TRBJ2-1, with TRBD2 matching 12 bases. CDR3 length equals 16 residues. CDR1 is SGHRS and CDR2 is YFSETQ in the germline V gene. Trimming at V came to 0 bases and at J to 9 bases, leaving 7 bases not matched to a gene. CDR3 DNA sequence: TGCGCCAGCAGCTTGGCCCTACTAGCGGGAGGCACTGAGCAGTTCTTC. Translated, it gives CASSLALLAGGTEQFF.

V gene TRBV2 combines with J gene TRBJ2-1, with 8 bases aligning to TRBD2. CDR1 and CDR2 (germline): SNHLY, FYNNEI. V lost 8 bases, J lost 9 bases, and 9 bases stayed unmatched. CDR3 length: 13 residues. CDR3 coding DNA: TGTGCCAGCGGAGCGGGAGAGAGGATTGAGCAGTTCTTC. Its translation is CASGAGERIEQFF.

V usage is TRBV4-1 and J usage is TRBJ2-7, with 10 nucleotides matching TRBD2. With V trimmed by 4 bases and J by 7 bases, 10 bases remained unmatched. CDR1 MGHRA and CDR2 YSYEKL come from the germline V gene. The CDR3 loop spans 15 amino acids. The CDR3 DNA reads TGCGCCAGCAGCCCCCGTGGGCTAGCGGGAGATGAGCAGTACTTC. It codes for CASSPRGLAGDEQYF.

The rearrangement joins TRBV30 to TRBJ1-6, with no clear D. The CDR3 loop spans 15 amino acids. Germline V lookup: CDR1 GTSNPN, CDR2 SVGIG (reference sequence). V gave up 0 bases and J gave up 6 bases, with 12 bases separating them. CDR3 residues: CAWSVHGLTNSPLHF. For the CDR3, the DNA is TGTGCCTGGAGTGTACACGGACTCACTAATTCACCCCTCCACTTT. The full variable domain, with the rest looked up from reference TRBV30 and TRBJ1-6, is SQTIHQWPATLVQPVGSPLSLECTVEGTSNPNLYWYRQAAGRGLQLLFYSVGIGQISSEVPQNLSASRPQDRQFILSSKKLLLSDSGFYLCAWSVHGLTNSPLHFGNGTRLTVT.